These 2 T cell receptor beta chains originate from one sample sequenced in a study of early T cells in non-severe SARS-CoV-2 infection. TCRdb processed the 5' RACE reads anew with MiXCR; each CDR3 protein has one entry. Of tens of thousands of distinct CDR3 sequences listed, over 11% are singletons. The sequenced sample was whole blood. These TCRs come from an adult who was a healthcare worker with PCR-confirmed SARS-CoV-2 infection or an uninfected control (not recorded which).

This clonotype was picked up many times. This chain joins TRBV11-2 and TRBJ2-2; no clear D. Trimming took off 5 bases at V and 7 bases at J, with 8 bases between the two ends. Per germline, CDR1 SGHAT and CDR2 FQNNGV. The CDR3 spans 12 residues. The CDR3 sequence: CASSPGRGELFF. DNA for the CDR3: TGTGCCAGCAGCCCCGGGCGCGGGGAGCTGTTTTTT.

This clonotype has a handful of counts. The chain joins TRBV7-9 to TRBJ1-1; D is unclear. With 5 bases removed from V and 3 bases from J, the gap between germline ends came to 16 bases. The germline V gene encodes CDR1 SEHNR and CDR2 FQNEAQ (reference sequence). There are 15 residues in the CDR3. The CDR3 sequence is CASSPRRRVDTEAFF. The CDR3 bases are TGTGCCAGCAGCCCGAGGCGAAGGGTCGACACTGAAGCTTTCTTT.